A selection of T cell receptor beta chains follows, all from one sample in a study of T cells in Graves' hyperthyroidism and ophthalmopathy. From the multiplex PCR reads, TCRdb called clonotypes with MiXCR, one entry per CDR3 protein. In the table there are about half a million distinct CDR3 sequences, around 20% of which are singletons. Sequenced material: blood. These receptors originate from a young man with Graves' hyperthyroidism. Each CDR3 is given without its conserved first and last residue. Each record gives: V gene, CDR3 length, CDR3 protein.

V gene: TRBV10-3; CDR3 length: 11; CDR3 protein: AISESAGETQY
V gene: TRBV6-1; CDR3 length: 13; CDR3 protein: ASSEAAQDRDGYT
V gene: TRBV7-9; CDR3 length: 12; CDR3 protein: ASSSLAGLYEQY
V gene: TRBV19; CDR3 length: 9; CDR3 protein: ASSIPGELF
V gene: TRBV20-1; CDR3 length: 14; CDR3 protein: SASYGTFKASTEAF
V gene: TRBV27; CDR3 length: 14; CDR3 protein: ASRRTGGAATGELF
V gene: TRBV28; CDR3 length: 15; CDR3 protein: ASSRFGLAGGPGELF
V gene: TRBV20-1; CDR3 length: 13; CDR3 protein: SARIWDDSSYEQY
V gene: TRBV11-2; CDR3 length: 11; CDR3 protein: ASSLEGAGTQY
V gene: TRBV30; CDR3 length: 11; CDR3 protein: AWSPTGGVEAF
V gene: TRBV11-2; CDR3 length: 11; CDR3 protein: ASSYTEFYEQY
V gene: TRBV6-1; CDR3 length: 13; CDR3 protein: ASRAGPQSNQPQH
V gene: TRBV29-1; CDR3 length: 14; CDR3 protein: SVEAPSGAHPYEQY
V gene: TRBV19; CDR3 length: 14; CDR3 protein: ASSIDISAGAGELF
V gene: TRBV19; CDR3 length: 10; CDR3 protein: ATTQGFTEAF
V gene: TRBV5-1; CDR3 length: 12; CDR3 protein: ASSWDWNTGELF
V gene: TRBV27; CDR3 length: 16; CDR3 protein: ASSLYSGSTGTNTEAF
V gene: TRBV11-2; CDR3 length: 13; CDR3 protein: ASPLGRGGDTEAF
V gene: TRBV7-8; CDR3 length: 10; CDR3 protein: ASSYPNTEAF
V gene: TRBV6-1; CDR3 length: 11; CDR3 protein: ASSEGESRGYT
V gene: TRBV28; CDR3 length: 12; CDR3 protein: ASSLSGEGYGYT
V gene: TRBV4-1; CDR3 length: 13; CDR3 protein: ASSQSTGTNTEAF
V gene: TRBV6-1; CDR3 length: 12; CDR3 protein: ASSRKGLVYEQY
V gene: TRBV29-1; CDR3 length: 10; CDR3 protein: SPWGKNTEAF
V gene: TRBV20-1; CDR3 length: 15; CDR3 protein: SARSPLLGPAAGGYT
V gene: TRBV12-3/TRBV12-4; CDR3 length: 11; CDR3 protein: ASKPGGYYGYT
V gene: TRBV28; CDR3 length: 14; CDR3 protein: ASSAGTSGGRYEQY
V gene: TRBV4-1; CDR3 length: 13; CDR3 protein: ASSQGDRMNTEAF
V gene: TRBV2; CDR3 length: 10; CDR3 protein: ATREGNYEQY
V gene: TRBV30; CDR3 length: 10; CDR3 protein: AWSRDSETQY
V gene: TRBV12-3/TRBV12-4; CDR3 length: 10; CDR3 protein: ASQGAPYEQY
V gene: TRBV11-3; CDR3 length: 13; CDR3 protein: ASSFRQGGNQPQH
V gene: TRBV28; CDR3 length: 11; CDR3 protein: ASSDREEDEQY
V gene: TRBV28; CDR3 length: 16; CDR3 protein: ASSSSGVLRRLNTEAF
V gene: TRBV28; CDR3 length: 10; CDR3 protein: ASSQKAGSKS
V gene: TRBV4-2; CDR3 length: 14; CDR3 protein: ASSQGSGGDYNEQF
V gene: TRBV29-1; CDR3 length: 15; CDR3 protein: SVETVRGQAIGYGYT
V gene: TRBV6-1; CDR3 length: 12; CDR3 protein: ASSQGANTGELF
V gene: TRBV4-1; CDR3 length: 13; CDR3 protein: ASSQETGAFYEQY
V gene: TRBV20-1; CDR3 length: 13; CDR3 protein: SASRGPLDKETQY
V gene: TRBV6-1; CDR3 length: 16; CDR3 protein: ASSEAFFQGSTTGELF
V gene: TRBV5-1; CDR3 length: 13; CDR3 protein: ASSSIRARNSPLH
V gene: TRBV6-5; CDR3 length: 11; CDR3 protein: ASSYGARQPQH
V gene: TRBV11-2; CDR3 length: 12; CDR3 protein: ASSFPGVDYEQY
V gene: TRBV6-5; CDR3 length: 13; CDR3 protein: ASTLTGAIQETQY
V gene: TRBV7-2; CDR3 length: 12; CDR3 protein: ASSLEVGGETQY
V gene: TRBV7-2; CDR3 length: 11; CDR3 protein: ASSPYVDSEQY
V gene: TRBV5-6; CDR3 length: 14; CDR3 protein: ASCSLPRLIDTEAF
V gene: TRBV15; CDR3 length: 13; CDR3 protein: ATSRDSGAGNTIY
V gene: TRBV28; CDR3 length: 13; CDR3 protein: ASSLPATRPQPQH